The present T cell receptor beta chain was sequenced within a study of shared clonotypes between healthy human individuals. The study, taken as a whole, reports: Against clonotypes common to all four donors, non-shared ones had lower generation probabilities. Rarefaction curves obtained for sorted subsets showed sequencing incomplete despite large depth.

As defined, naive CD8 cells were CD45RO-negative and positively selected for CCR7, with terminally differentiated effector memory CD45RA+ cells excluded. Concerning this clone itself: Its antigen is still unknown.

The method was immunoSEQ multiplex PCR; TCRdb's version includes in-frame clones alone and lacks a portion of them. The sample shows around 2,000,000 clones, 85% to 95% of them seen only once. Sequencing was done on a sample of naive CD8+ T cells from PBMCs. This TCR came from a man between 18 and 29 years old in good health. Some clones in this sample may be carry-over from other donors' samples.

CDR3 nucleotide sequence: TGTGCCAGCAGCGCGGGTGGTGGGGCCAACGTCCTGACTTTC. Translating it yields CASSAGGGANVLTF. The chain has TRBV5-4 and TRBJ2-6; possibly TRBD2 for D (5 bases). Trimming removed 4 bases at V and 3 bases at J, with 8 bases between. Germline CDR1 SGHNT, CDR2 YYREEE (reference sequence). The CDR3 totals 14 residues. Full variable domain (outside the CDR3, taken from reference TRBV5-4 and TRBJ2-6): ETGVTQSPTHLIKTRGQQVTLRCSSQSGHNTVSWYQQALGQGPQFIFQYYREEENGRGNFPPRFSGLQFPNYSSELNVNALELDDSALYLCASSAGGGANVLTFGAGSRLTVL.